A single T cell receptor beta chain is shown here with its context. The CDR3 runs 14 residues. Germline V gene lookup returns CDR1 MDHEN and CDR2 SYDVKM. J lost 2 bases, V lost 3 bases, and 4 bases had no gene match. This sample was taken from a study of blood T cell repertoires in COVID-19. Whole-study context: The origin of the acute and convalescent COVID-19 samples was the United States, Italy and Spain. The analysed material was cDNA or gDNA that came from T cells, B-cell-depleted T cells, or PBMCs.

Using immunoSEQ multiplex PCR, the repertoire was profiled, and TCRdb retains in-frame clones only, with some absent. This sample has about 170,000 clones, with around 81% found just once. Sequencing input: peripheral blood. This receptor was obtained from a human donor with acute or convalescent COVID-19. The donor label of this sample is uncertain. The chain joins TRBV28 to TRBJ2-7, with 7 bases identical to TRBD1. CDR3 sequence reads: CASSLPGTAYEQYF. In nucleotides, the CDR3 is TGTGCCAGCAGTTTGCCCGGGACAGCCTACGAGCAGTACTTC.